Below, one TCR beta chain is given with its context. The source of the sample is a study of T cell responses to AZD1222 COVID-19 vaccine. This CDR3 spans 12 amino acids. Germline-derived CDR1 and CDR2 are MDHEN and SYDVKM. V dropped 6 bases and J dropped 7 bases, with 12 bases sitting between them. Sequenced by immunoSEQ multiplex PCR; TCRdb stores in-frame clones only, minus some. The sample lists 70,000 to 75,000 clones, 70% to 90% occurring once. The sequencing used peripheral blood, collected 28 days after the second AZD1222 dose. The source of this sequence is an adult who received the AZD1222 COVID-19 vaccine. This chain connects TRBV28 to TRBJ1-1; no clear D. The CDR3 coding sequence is TGTGCCAGCAGCTCCCCGGGGTTTGAAGCTTTCTTT. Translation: CASSSPGFEAFF.